A selection of T cell receptor beta chains follows, all from one sample in a study of CD8+ T cells in alopecia areata. TCRdb's copy holds only in-frame clones and misses some; the assay was immunoSEQ multiplex PCR. The table records approximately 120,000 clones, about 46% of them present only once. The specimen sequenced was NKG2D-low CD8+ T cells sorted from blood. The receptors come from a human donor with alopecia areata. Both conserved end residues are part of each CDR3. A D gene is named only where the DNA matches it firmly. Rows give clone size only sometimes, using once, few, many, or a class for an expanded clone.

clone size,J gene,D gene,V gene,CDR3 protein,CDR3 DNA
few,TRBJ2-7,-,TRBV27,CASSPRGVYEQYF,TGTGCCAGCAGTCCGAGGGGCGTCTACGAGCAGTACTTC
-,TRBJ2-2,-,TRBV25-1,CASIPRVGGELFF,TGTGCCAGCATCCCCCGGGTCGGCGGGGAGCTGTTTTTT
-,TRBJ2-5,-,TRBV9,CASSINRDGAETQYF,TGTGCCAGCAGCATAAACCGGGACGGGGCGGAGACCCAGTACTTC
-,TRBJ2-7,TRBD1,TRBV29-1,CSVENFRDRSYEQYF,TGCAGCGTTGAAAATTTTAGGGACAGATCCTACGAGCAGTACTTC
-,TRBJ2-1,TRBD1,TRBV29-1,CSVEEGTGGWNEQFF,TGCAGCGTTGAAGAGGGGACAGGGGGCTGGAATGAGCAGTTCTTC
-,TRBJ1-5,-,TRBV6-5,CASSLGPYSNQPQHF,TGTGCCAGCAGTTTGGGACCTTATAGCAATCAGCCCCAGCATTTT
-,TRBJ2-7,-,TRBV2,CASTREAAFSYEQYF,TGTGCCAGCACCCGGGAAGCGGCTTTCTCCTACGAGCAGTACTTC
-,TRBJ2-7,TRBD1,TRBV20-1,CSARDNGQEYF,TGCAGTGCTAGAGATAACGGACAGGAGTACTTC
-,TRBJ2-3,-,TRBV27,CASGEGGWTDTQYF,TGTGCCAGCGGGGAGGGGGGGTGGACAGATACGCAGTATTTT
few,TRBJ2-5,-,TRBV29-1,CSVVYVTPQETQYF,TGCAGCGTTGTATATGTGACACCCCAAGAGACCCAGTACTTC
few,TRBJ1-6,-,TRBV5-6,CASSSRTVSPLHF,TGTGCCAGCAGCTCACGGACAGTATCACCCCTCCACTTT
once,TRBJ2-5,-,TRBV7-9,CASSLALQETQYF,TGTGCCAGCAGCTTAGCCTTACAAGAGACCCAGTACTTC
few,TRBJ2-7,TRBD1,TRBV28,CASSEGQPYEQYF,TGTGCCAGCAGCGAGGGACAGCCCTACGAGCAGTACTTC
few,TRBJ1-1,-,TRBV11-2,CASSPNRDLTEAFF,TGTGCCAGCAGCCCGAACCGGGATCTGACTGAAGCTTTCTTT
-,TRBJ2-5,-,TRBV29-1,CSVVQAVSETQYF,TGCAGCGTTGTTCAAGCAGTCTCTGAGACCCAGTACTTC
-,TRBJ1-1,-,TRBV9,CASSDSDRPNTEAFF,TGTGCCAGCAGCGACAGCGACCGACCGAACACTGAAGCTTTCTTT
-,TRBJ2-5,-,TRBV29-1,CSVEGHEETQYF,TGCAGCGTTGAAGGTCATGAGGAGACCCAGTACTTC
-,TRBJ2-7,TRBD1,TRBV7-9,CASSSDRDRGHEQYF,TGTGCCAGCAGCTCCGACCGGGACAGGGGCCACGAGCAGTACTTC
-,TRBJ2-7,-,TRBV6-6,CALGGTAYEQYF,TGTGCCCTCGGCGGGACCGCCTACGAGCAGTACTTC
-,TRBJ1-5,TRBD1,TRBV28,CASSSWTGGEAQHF,TGTGCCAGCAGTTCTTGGACAGGGGGCGAGGCCCAGCATTTT
once,TRBJ2-7,TRBD2,TRBV7-9,CASSFMTSEYYEQYF,TGTGCCAGCAGCTTTATGACTAGCGAGTATTACGAGCAGTACTTC
-,TRBJ1-2,-,TRBV7-9,CASSLGGDGYTF,TGTGCCAGCAGCTTGGGGGGAGATGGCTACACCTTC
-,TRBJ2-7,TRBD1,TRBV4-3,CASSQGTGAHEQYF,TGCGCCAGCAGCCAAGGGACAGGGGCCCACGAGCAGTACTTC
few,TRBJ1-2,TRBD1,TRBV14,CASSRTGNYGYTF,TGTGCCAGCAGCCGGACAGGGAACTATGGCTACACCTTC
few,TRBJ2-7,TRBD2,TRBV7-9,CAVDRGAYEQYF,TGTGCCGTGGACCGGGGGGCCTACGAGCAGTACTTC
-,TRBJ2-7,-,TRBV30,CASSGQQEIYEQYF,TGTGCCTCGTCGGGCCAACAGGAGATCTACGAGCAGTACTTC
-,TRBJ2-7,-,TRBV6-1,CASSEVVESSYEQYF,TGTGCCAGCAGTGAAGTGGTTGAGAGCTCCTACGAGCAGTACTTC
few,TRBJ2-3,-,TRBV30,CAWRVATDTQYF,TGTGCCTGGAGGGTCGCAACAGATACGCAGTATTTT
-,TRBJ2-2,-,TRBV6-5,CASRTLDRATGELFF,TGTGCCAGCAGGACCCTTGACAGAGCCACCGGGGAGCTGTTTTTT
-,TRBJ2-5,-,TRBV7-9,CASSLSGQETQYF,TGTGCCAGCAGCTTATCAGGACAAGAGACCCAGTACTTC
-,TRBJ2-2,-,TRBV27,CASSLSGGELFF,TGTGCCAGCAGTTTATCTGGCGGGGAGCTGTTTTTT
-,TRBJ2-1,-,TRBV11-2,CASSGGNEQFF,TGTGCCAGCAGCGGAGGCAATGAGCAGTTCTTC
-,TRBJ2-1,-,TRBV5-6,CASSTQANEQFF,TGTGCCAGCAGCACACAGGCGAATGAGCAGTTCTTC
few,TRBJ2-2,TRBD1,TRBV25-1,CASRAGTGDTGELFF,TGTGCCAGCAGAGCCGGGACAGGAGACACCGGGGAGCTGTTTTTT
-,TRBJ2-7,-,TRBV7-9,CASSPGGGYEQYF,TGTGCCAGCAGCCCAGGCGGCGGCTACGAGCAGTACTTC
few,TRBJ1-2,-,TRBV29-1,CSVEAGTYGYTF,TGCAGCGTTGAAGCTGGGACCTATGGCTACACCTTC
-,TRBJ2-1,-,TRBV7-2,CASSLARQNEQFF,TGTGCCAGCAGCTTAGCGAGACAGAATGAGCAGTTCTTC
once,TRBJ1-3,-,TRBV25-1,CASSATKQETGNTIYF,TGTGCCAGCAGTGCAACGAAACAGGAGACTGGAAACACCATATATTTT
-,TRBJ1-5,-,TRBV7-8,CASSHSDQPQHF,TGTGCCAGCAGCCATTCGGATCAGCCCCAGCATTTT
-,TRBJ2-3,-,TRBV5-1,CASSFRAWTDTQYF,TGCGCCAGCAGCTTTCGGGCTTGGACAGATACGCAGTATTTT
-,TRBJ2-5,-,TRBV29-1,CSIIAGTTGLETQYF,TGCAGCATTATCGCCGGGACCACCGGTTTAGAGACCCAGTACTTC
few,TRBJ2-2,TRBD2,TRBV4-1,CASSRGRGDTGELFF,TGCGCCAGCAGCCGGGGGAGGGGAGACACCGGGGAGCTGTTTTTT
few,TRBJ2-1,TRBD2,TRBV2,CASSPTSGRMYEQFF,TGTGCCAGCAGTCCGACTAGCGGGAGAATGTATGAGCAGTTCTTC
-,TRBJ2-1,-,TRBV27,CASRETANEQFF,TGTGCCAGCAGAGAGACAGCGAATGAGCAGTTCTTC
once,TRBJ2-3,-,TRBV5-1,CASSLKGGETDTQYF,TGCGCCAGCAGCTTGAAGGGGGGAGAGACAGATACGCAGTATTTT
-,TRBJ2-7,TRBD1,TRBV27,CASSHGTGANYEQYF,TGTGCCAGCAGTCACGGGACAGGGGCGAATTACGAGCAGTACTTC
-,TRBJ2-2,-,TRBV5-6,CASSLGSGELFF,TGTGCCAGCAGCTTGGGCTCCGGGGAGCTGTTTTTT
-,TRBJ2-7,-,TRBV5-6,CASSLEAGSYEQYF,TGTGCCAGCAGCTTGGAGGCAGGGAGCTACGAGCAGTACTTC
-,TRBJ2-5,-,TRBV29-1,CSVDSSDSQETQYF,TGCAGCGTTGACAGCTCCGATTCCCAAGAGACCCAGTACTTC
-,TRBJ2-7,-,TRBV5-1,CASSPGQLYEQYF,TGCGCCAGCAGCCCCGGACAGTTATACGAGCAGTACTTC
-,TRBJ2-1,-,TRBV2,CASSEVGNEQFF,TGTGCCAGCAGTGAAGTAGGCAATGAGCAGTTCTTC
-,TRBJ1-2,-,TRBV29-1,CSVEATYGYTF,TGCAGCGTTGAAGCTACCTATGGCTACACCTTC
few,TRBJ2-5,TRBD2,TRBV25-1,CASRPLAGQETQYF,TGTGCCAGCAGACCGCTAGCGGGACAAGAGACCCAGTACTTC
-,TRBJ2-1,TRBD2,TRBV5-1,CASSFTGTSGYNEQFF,TGCGCCAGCAGCTTCACCGGGACTAGCGGCTACAATGAGCAGTTCTTC
-,TRBJ2-7,-,TRBV27,CASFQGVEQYF,TGTGCCAGCTTCCAGGGAGTGGAGCAGTACTTC
few,TRBJ1-1,-,TRBV29-1,CSVEGGTEAFF,TGCAGCGTTGAAGGTGGGACTGAAGCTTTCTTT
-,TRBJ1-2,-,TRBV27,CASSDGRDGYTF,TGTGCCAGCTCGGACGGGAGAGATGGCTACACCTTC